Each of the 24 T cell receptor beta chains below was sequenced from the same sample in a study of blood T cell repertoires in COVID-19. The data were produced by immunoSEQ multiplex PCR, yet TCRdb's version contains in-frame clones alone and is incomplete. The sample gives approximately 97,000 clones, more than 90% of which show up once; 1.9% is in the top ten. The sample consisted of peripheral blood. The receptor source for this set is a woman aged 50 to 60 with COVID-19, enrolled during active disease.

The V and J genes are TRBV19 and TRBJ1-2; D is uncertain. From germline, CDR1 is LNHDA and CDR2 SQIVND (reference sequence). The V gene lost 7 bases and the J gene lost 0 bases, with 12 bases spanning the gap. This CDR3 spans 14 amino acids. The DNA for the CDR3 is TGTGCCAGTAATCAAAACCCAGCTAACTATGGCTACACCTTC. This codes for CASNQNPANYGYTF.

The V and J genes are TRBV6-1 and TRBJ2-3; perhaps TRBD2 as D (6 bases). The germline gives CDR1 MNHNS, CDR2 SASEGT. The CDR3 sequence is 18 residues long. The germline V and J ends were trimmed by 3 bases and 4 bases, with 23 bases remaining between them. Here the CDR3 reads CASSEGRGSGSPSDTQYF. CDR3 nucleotides: TGTGCCAGCAGTGAGGGGAGAGGGAGCGGGTCCCCGTCAGATACGCAGTATTTT.

This chain links TRBV21-1 with TRBJ2-7; the table gives TRBD1 as D, unverified against the DNA. TRBV21-1 is classified as a pseudogene. The CDR3 is 19 amino acids. The DNA of the CDR3 is TGTGCCAGCAGCAAAGGCTGTAGGGTGGGTCGGCGACAGGTCTACGAGCAGTACGTC. Amino acids: CASSKGCRVGRRQVYEQYV.

The chain carries TRBV5-8 and TRBJ2-5; no clear D. The CDR3 has 16 residues. Germline lookup yields CDR1 SGHTS and CDR2 YDEGEE. V gave up 4 bases and J gave up 0 bases, with 16 bases separating them. The CDR3 loop reads CASSKTGSINQETQYF. CDR3 DNA: TGTGCCAGCAGCAAGACCGGGTCCATTAACCAAGAGACCCAGTACTTC.

This clone came up once. The V call is TRBV7-9, the J call TRBJ1-1; D unclear. The germline gives CDR1 SEHNR, CDR2 FQNEAQ (reference sequence). This CDR3 is 12 amino acids long. V shed 2 bases and J shed 4 bases, with 5 bases lying between them. The CDR3, as DNA: TGTGCCAGCAGCTTATGGAGCACTGAAGCTTTCTTT. Amino acids: CASSLWSTEAFF.

V is TRBV11-2 and J is TRBJ2-1; 13 bases are a match to TRBD2. The CDR3 runs 16 residues. CDR1 and CDR2 from the germline V gene are SGHAT and FQNNGV. The ends lost 2 bases at V and 8 bases at J; junction bases unmatched: 6. The CDR3 nucleotides read TGTGCCAGCAGCTTAAGGACTAGCGGGGGAATGGATGAGCAGTTCTTC. This encodes CASSLRTSGGMDEQFF.

The chain employs TRBV9 and TRBJ1-1, with a possible D match to TRBD1 (6 bases). The CDR3 runs 14 residues. Per the germline V gene, CDR1 is SGDLS and CDR2 is YYNGEE. Trimming left V 2 bases short and J 1 base short, with 9 bases between. The CDR3 sequence is CASSVGTRNTEAFF. In DNA form, the CDR3 reads TGTGCCAGCAGCGTCGGGACAAGGAACACTGAAGCTTTCTTT. Filled out from reference TRBV9 and TRBJ1-1, the complete variable domain reads DSGVTQTPKHLITATGQRVTLRCSPRSGDLSVYWYQQSLDQGLQFLIQYYNGEERAKGNILERFSAQQFPDLHSELNLSSLELGDSALYFCASSVGTRNTEAFFGQGTRLTVV.

V gene TRBV27 combines with J gene TRBJ2-3, with 7 bases fitting TRBD1. The trim removed 4 bases at V and 2 bases at J, leaving 9 bases unmatched. CDR3 size: 16 residues. The germline CDR1 and CDR2 sequences are MNHEY and SMNVEV (reference sequence). The CDR3 DNA follows: TGTGCCAGCAGTTCCCTACCGGGACAGATCACAGATACGCAGTATTTT. As protein: CASSSLPGQITDTQYF.

The rearrangement links TRBV7-8 to TRBJ2-7; D is possibly TRBD1 (6 bases). The V end lost 8 bases, the J end lost 6 bases, and 14 bases lay between the germline ends. CDR1 is SGHVS and CDR2 is FQNEAQ in the germline V gene. This CDR3 contains 12 residues. The CDR3 DNA reads as TGTGCCAGCCTTACAGGGATCGGCGAGCAGTACTTC. It specifies CASLTGIGEQYF.

This chain links TRBV13 with TRBJ2-3; D is undetermined. This CDR3 is 15 amino acids long. The V end was cut by 3 bases, the J end by 0 bases, with 10 bases between. The germline V gene has CDR1 PRHDT and CDR2 FYEKMQ (reference sequence). For the CDR3, the DNA is TGTGCCAGCAGCTTTGGGTGGGCTAGCACAGATACGCAGTATTTT. Translated: CASSFGWASTDTQYF.

The chain links TRBV10-3 to TRBJ1-1; the D gene is possibly TRBD1 (5 bases). Germline V gene data show CDR1 as ENHRY and CDR2 as SYGVKD. Trimming removed 3 bases from V and 8 bases from J, with 7 bases in between. The CDR3 has 11 amino acids. The CDR3 loop is CAISEGEEAFF. The CDR3 nucleotides read TGTGCCATCAGTGAAGGGGAAGAAGCTTTCTTT.

This chain connects TRBV7-2 to TRBJ2-3; D is ambiguous. Per germline, CDR1 SGHTA and CDR2 FQGNSA. The CDR3 length is 17 residues. Trimming pared 5 bases from V and 6 bases from J, leaving 24 bases between. The CDR3 spells CASSPSGGSWAHDTQYF. The DNA of the CDR3 is TGTGCCAGCAGCCCGAGTGGTGGGTCTTGGGCCCACGATACGCAGTATTTT.

The chain employs TRBV6-2 or TRBV6-3 and TRBJ1-5, with 7 bases identical to TRBD1. The CDR3 has 15 residues. Germline CDR1 is MNHEY and CDR2 is SVGEGT. Trimming cost V 4 bases and J 7 bases; bases outside gene matches: 10. The CDR3 sequence: CASSSAGTAGQPQHF. The CDR3 nucleotides read TGTGCCAGCAGTTCGGCCGGGACAGCTGGCCAGCCCCAGCATTTT.

This clone was detected only once. V is TRBV7-9 and J is TRBJ1-2; a weak D match, TRBD1 (5 bases). Trimming stripped 5 bases from V and 8 bases from J, with 12 bases between. The germline V gene encodes CDR1 SEHNR and CDR2 FQNEAQ (reference sequence). This CDR3 is 12 amino acids long. CDR3 region: CASSLRVAGYTF. CDR3 DNA: TGTGCCAGCAGCCTCAGGGTTGCGGGCTACACCTTC.

This rearrangement joins TRBV9 to TRBJ2-1; possibly TRBD1 for D (6 bases). CDR3 length: 13 amino acids. CDR1 and CDR2 from the germline V gene are SGDLS and YYNGEE. V was pared by 2 bases and J by 6 bases, with 9 bases between. The CDR3 DNA reads TGTGCCAGCAGCGTCTCAGGGGTCAATGAGCAGTTCTTC. Its protein product is CASSVSGVNEQFF.

J is TRBJ1-5 and V is TRBV19, with TRBD1 identical over 9 bases. V lost 5 bases to trimming and J lost 11 bases; unmatched junction nucleotides: 13. Per germline, CDR1 LNHDA and CDR2 SQIVND (reference sequence). CDR3 length: 15 amino acids. The CDR3 nucleotides are TGTGCCAGTAGTCCCCGGGACAGGGACGAGGTTACCCAGCATTTT. Translating it yields CASSPRDRDEVTQHF.

V and J are TRBV9 and TRBJ1-5; D is possibly TRBD1 (6 bases). The germline V gene encodes CDR1 SGDLS and CDR2 YYNGEE. There are 15 residues in the CDR3. Trimming removed 0 bases at V and 2 bases at J, with 9 bases between. The CDR3 here is CASSVGGGGNQPQHF. The DNA for the CDR3 is TGTGCCAGCAGCGTAGGGGGGGGCGGCAATCAGCCCCAGCATTTT.

The rearrangement joins TRBV29-1 to TRBJ2-3; 7 bases line up with TRBD1. Germline V lookup: CDR1 SQVTM, CDR2 ANQGSEA. Losses at the gene ends were 3 bases for V and 0 bases for J; bases not matched to a gene: 9. The CDR3 contains 16 residues. The CDR3 DNA is TGCAGCGTTGATAGTGACCGGGACAGAAGCACAGATACGCAGTATTTT. Encoded protein: CSVDSDRDRSTDTQYF.

The rearrangement uses TRBV12-3 or TRBV12-4 and TRBJ1-2, with D unresolved. This CDR3 is built from 13 residues. Between the trimmed V and J ends, which lost 3 bases and 3 bases, there was a span of 8 bases. The CDR3 loop is CASSFDRYYGYTF. CDR3 DNA sequence: TGTGCCAGCAGTTTCGATAGATACTATGGCTACACCTTC.

The chain recombines TRBV2 with TRBJ2-2; 15 bases map to TRBD2. In germline, CDR1 is SNHLY, CDR2 FYNNEI. The CDR3 has 19 amino acids. V trimming: 4 bases; J trimming: 4 bases; junction bases outside the gene matches: 10. This chain's CDR3 is CASSAYGLAGGRSTGELFF. DNA for the CDR3: TGTGCCAGCAGTGCTTATGGACTAGCGGGGGGGCGGAGCACCGGGGAGCTGTTTTTT.

The V gene is TRBV25-1, the J gene TRBJ1-2; TRBD1 agrees at 10 bases. From germline, CDR1 is MGHDK and CDR2 SYGVNS. This CDR3 comprises 17 residues. The ends lost 3 bases at V and 1 base at J; junction bases unmatched: 8. The CDR3 loop is CASSDPGQGPFNYGYTF. In nucleotides, the CDR3 is TGTGCCAGCAGTGATCCGGGACAGGGGCCCTTTAACTATGGCTACACCTTC.

The chain couples TRBV5-1 to TRBJ2-2, with 8 bases that match TRBD1. Looked up from germline, CDR1 is SGHRS and CDR2 is YFSETQ. The V and J ends lost 4 bases and 6 bases, in that order; junction bases with no gene match: 5. CDR3 length: 14 amino acids. In DNA, the CDR3 is TGCGCCAGCAGCACCCTACAGGGGGCCGGGGAGCTGTTTTTT. It codes for CASSTLQGAGELFF.

The CDR3 coding sequence is TGCAGTGCTAGTCCCCGGGACAGGGGAGGGGGCAATGAGCAGTTCTTC. Protein: CSASPRDRGGGNEQFF. The V call is TRBV20-1, the J call TRBJ2-1; TRBD1 matches 10 bases. Germline CDR1 reads DFQATT; CDR2 reads SNEGSKA (reference sequence). CDR3 length equals 16 residues. V gave up 3 bases and J gave up 6 bases; unmatched junction bases: 11.

This chain joins TRBV11-2 and TRBJ1-6; 7 bases are shared with TRBD1. The length of the CDR3 is 14 residues. Germline assignment: CDR1 SGHAT and CDR2 FQNNGV. V lost 3 bases and J lost 5; bases outside the gene matches: 1. This chain's CDR3 is CASSFGQDNSPLHF. The CDR3 bases are TGTGCCAGCAGCTTCGGACAGGATAATTCACCCCTCCACTTT.